Listed below are T cell receptor beta chains from one sample, sequenced in a study of CD4 T cells in relation to SARS-CoV-2 and coronaviruses. Antigens for these TCRs are unknown. This table comes from immunoSEQ multiplex PCR, and its TCRdb copy is limited to in-frame clones, with some not included. The data show 26,000 or so clones, about 70% seen once. The sequencing sample was made of CD4+ T cells from PBMCs, cultured in vitro. The receptors derive from a human donor in good health. Each CDR3 is given with its conserved first and last residue. A D gene is named only where the DNA matches it firmly. Rows give clone size only sometimes, using once, few, many, or a class for an expanded clone.

J gene | V gene | clone size | D gene | CDR3 DNA | CDR3 protein
TRBJ1-1 | TRBV2 | few | - | TGTGCCAGCACCCAACGCTGGGAGGCTTTCTTT | CASTQRWEAFF
TRBJ1-6 | TRBV5-1 | - | - | TGCGCCAGCAGCTTGCAAAGAGTAGTGTCACCCCTCCACTTT | CASSLQRVVSPLHF
TRBJ2-2 | TRBV7-7 | - | - | TGTGCTAGCACGACTAGTACCGCGAACACCGGGGAGCTGTTTTTT | CASTTSTANTGELFF
TRBJ2-1 | TRBV6-4 | few | TRBD1 | TGTGCCAGCAGTAGGGACAGAGGGAATGAGCAGTTCTTC | CASSRDRGNEQFF
TRBJ1-2 | TRBV7-3 | - | TRBD1 | TGTGCCAGCAGCCCAGGGACAGGGGGCCCTGGCTACACCTTC | CASSPGTGGPGYTF
TRBJ2-1 | TRBV12-3/TRBV12-4 | few | - | TGTGCCAGCAGTTTATTGGAGTTCAATGAGCAGTTCTTC | CASSLLEFNEQFF
TRBJ1-3 | TRBV3-1/TRBV3-2 | - | - | TGTGCCAGCACCCGGGGAGGGGCCGGGGGAGGAAACACCATATATTTT | CASTRGGAGGGNTIYF
TRBJ2-2 | TRBV5-5 | few | - | TGTGCCAGCAGTCCGACCCCAGACGACGTCGGGGAGCTGTTTTTT | CASSPTPDDVGELFF
TRBJ2-5 | TRBV6-6 | - | TRBD2 | TGTGCCACGCATAAGGCGGGGGGGGACCAAGAGACCCAGTACTTC | CATHKAGGDQETQYF
TRBJ1-2 | TRBV5-6 | - | - | TGTGCCAGCAGCCCGGACAGTTTAGATGGCTACACCTTC | CASSPDSLDGYTF